This T cell receptor beta chain was sequenced for a study of T-cell reconstitution after alpha-beta-depleted transplantation in children. This clonotype appeared many times. No antigen is known for it. Notes on the study in general: It was newly produced T cells that mostly accounted for T-cell counts and diversity one year after transplant. High day-60 TCRbeta diversity in some patients came from surviving recipient T cells and thymic progenitors. Reportedly, only several hundred clones from non-depleted graft cells drove alpha-beta T-cell counts at about two months.

Germline V lookup: CDR1 MDHEN, CDR2 SYDVKM. This CDR3 has 16 amino acids. V was clipped by 1 base and J by 0 bases; unmatched bases: 5. Unique molecular identifiers were used to barcode this TCRbeta library. TCRdb redid the calling of the PCR reads with MiXCR, one entry per CDR3 protein. The data contain more than 25,000 distinct CDR3 sequences, about 5.8% of them seen just once; the ten biggest clones take up 5.5% to 7%. The sequenced sample was PBMCs, mostly from graft donor cells, obtained 180 days after TCRalphabeta/CD19-depleted stem cell transplant. This receptor was taken from a male patient younger than 18 who had a stem cell transplant for acute myeloid leukemia, so the T cells may come from the graft donor. The chain combines TRBV28 with TRBJ1-2, with 7 bases aligning to TRBD1. The CDR3 protein is CASSLYRQGPNYGYTF. The CDR3 bases are TGTGCCAGCAGTTTATACCGACAGGGCCCTAACTATGGCTACACCTTC.